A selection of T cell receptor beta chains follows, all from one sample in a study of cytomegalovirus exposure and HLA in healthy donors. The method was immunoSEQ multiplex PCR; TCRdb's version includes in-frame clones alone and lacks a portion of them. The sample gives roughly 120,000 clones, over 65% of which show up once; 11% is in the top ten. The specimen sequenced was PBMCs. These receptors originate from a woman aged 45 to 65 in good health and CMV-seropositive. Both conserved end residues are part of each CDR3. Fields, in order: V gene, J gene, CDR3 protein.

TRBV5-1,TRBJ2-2,CASSGQVAGVAGELFF
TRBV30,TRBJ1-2,CAWRVNTGSGYTF
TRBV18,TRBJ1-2,CASSPAFEGVKYGYTF
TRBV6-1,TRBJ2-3,CASSAAGTSGATDTQYF
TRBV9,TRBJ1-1,CASSVGPQPEAFF
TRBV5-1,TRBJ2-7,CASSSGQGAYEQYF
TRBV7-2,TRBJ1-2,CASSSAPGQGSYTF
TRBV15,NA,CATSRGISGLDSEQYF
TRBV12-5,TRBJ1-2,CASGFGQDHGYTF
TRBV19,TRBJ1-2,CASSISWRGTSGYTF
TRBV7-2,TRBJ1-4,CASSPDRGSEKLFF
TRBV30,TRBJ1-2,CAWAQTRSRGYGYTF
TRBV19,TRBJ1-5,CASSTGLGQPQHF
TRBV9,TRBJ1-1,CASSVDQGAFLGEAFF
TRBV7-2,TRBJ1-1,CASSRNKQENTEAFF
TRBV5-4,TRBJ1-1,CASSPATGGNTEAFF
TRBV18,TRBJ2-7,CASSPPAGGAYEQYF
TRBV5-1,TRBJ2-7,CASSLLAGPREQYF
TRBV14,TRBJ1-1,CASSQVNIGSAGPNTEAFF
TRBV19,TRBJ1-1,CASSVGQGVSSEAFF
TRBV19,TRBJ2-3,CASSIWSGGSTDTQYF
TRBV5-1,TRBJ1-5,CASSLVGMPNQPQHF
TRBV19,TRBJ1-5,CASSPKGQGIHQPQHF
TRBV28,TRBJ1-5,CASSLNGIRQGPQHF
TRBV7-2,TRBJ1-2,CASSSRVNYGYTF
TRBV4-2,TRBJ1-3,CASSQPPGQEPPPIYF
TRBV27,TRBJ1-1,CASSPQGLGGAFF
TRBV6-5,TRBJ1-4,CASRSGTGRKKLFF
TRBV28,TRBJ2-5,CASSLAGGLETQYF
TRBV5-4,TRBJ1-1,CASSLGQGRTEAFF
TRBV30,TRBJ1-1,CAWSMGRLNTEAFF
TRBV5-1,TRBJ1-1,CASSLWGQGNTEAFF
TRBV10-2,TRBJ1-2,CASSEGTSGGYTF
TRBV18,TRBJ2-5,CASSPTGLGETQYF
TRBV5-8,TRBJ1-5,CASSLTPLFSSNQPQHF
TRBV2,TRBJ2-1,CASSDGGGNEQFF
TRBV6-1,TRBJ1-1,CASSEAGGSTEAFF
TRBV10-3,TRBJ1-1,CAISEIQGETEAFF
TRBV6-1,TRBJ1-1,CASSEGDRGGSLAFF
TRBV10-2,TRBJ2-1,CASKRTGGSSYNEQFF
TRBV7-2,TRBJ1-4,CASSQNGLGALEKLFF